The TCR beta chain under discussion was sequenced for a study of shared clonotypes between healthy human individuals. Per germline, CDR1 SGHRS and CDR2 YFSETQ. The CDR3 is 14 amino acids. The V gene end was trimmed by 4 bases and the J gene end by 6 bases; junction bases not matched to a gene: 4. Repertoires were generated with immunoSEQ multiplex PCR, while TCRdb's copy carries only in-frame clones and drops some. This sample has roughly 640,000 clones, with around 74% found just once. Donors included only healthy HIV-negative adults lacking recent acute infections or vaccinations. V gene TRBV5-1 combines with J gene TRBJ2-2; 9 bases are shared with TRBD1. Sequenced material: memory CD4+ T cells sorted from blood. Subset described: CD45RA-negative fraction. This TCR came from a woman in her twenties or thirties in good health. Written as DNA, the CDR3 is TGCGCCAGCAGCAAAACAGGGGGCTCCGGGGAGCTGTTTTTT. It specifies CASSKTGGSGELFF.